Listed below are T cell receptor beta chains from one sample, sequenced in a study of T-cell memory formation after mild COVID-19. TCRdb passed the 5' RACE reads through MiXCR, listing each CDR3 protein once. The sample includes fewer than 300,000 distinct CDR3 sequences, 18% of them seen just once. Sample: PBMCs or a T cell subset sorted from them (not recorded which). The receptors were gathered from a man aged 18 to 30 who had mild COVID-19 (a few samples of this study predate the infection). Cell type and time point are not known. Each CDR3 is given with its conserved first and last residue. D genes are given only for firm matches. Clone size is given for some rows only: seen once, a few or many times, or a class if the clone is expanded.

V gene	clone size	D gene	J gene	CDR3 DNA	CDR3 protein
TRBV9	-	TRBD1	TRBJ2-5	TGTGCCAGCAGCCCACAGGGGCTGGTCCAAGAGACCCAGTACTTC	CASSPQGLVQETQYF
TRBV7-2	few	TRBD2	TRBJ2-3	TGTGCCAGCAGCTTATTCGGGGGGGCAGGAGATACGCAGTATTTT	CASSLFGGAGDTQYF
TRBV15	few	-	TRBJ2-3	TGTGCCACCAGCAGAGGGTTTTCAGACACAGATACGCAGTATTTT	CATSRGFSDTDTQYF
TRBV9	few	-	TRBJ1-4	TGTGCCAGCAGCGTAGCAACAGGGAAGACACTGTTTTTT	CASSVATGKTLFF
TRBV9	-	-	TRBJ2-5	TGTGCCAGCAGCCAGCAGGCTGGGGGTGGAGAGACCCAGTACTTC	CASSQQAGGGETQYF
TRBV4-2	-	-	TRBJ1-2	TGTGCCAGCAGCCAAGGAGTGGACACCTCCCCATTCGGCTACACCTTC	CASSQGVDTSPFGYTF
TRBV5-6	-	TRBD1	TRBJ2-1	TGTGCCAGCAGGATCGACAGGGCGGGCTACAATGAGCAGTTCTTC	CASRIDRAGYNEQFF
TRBV6-2/TRBV6-3	many	TRBD1	TRBJ2-5	TGTGCCAGCAGTTACCTAGACAGGGAAGGACAGACCCAGTACTTC	CASSYLDREGQTQYF
TRBV15	few	-	TRBJ2-5	TGTGCCACCAGCCGAGCAGCGGGACACCAAGCCTTC	CATSRAAGHQAF
TRBV6-2/TRBV6-3	-	TRBD1	TRBJ1-2	TGTGCCAGCAGTACCCGGACAGGCGGCTACACCTTC	CASSTRTGGYTF
TRBV6-5	few	TRBD2	TRBJ2-2	TGTGCCAGCACAGGCCAGCGGGGCGGCGGGGAGCTGTTTTTT	CASTGQRGGGELFF
TRBV6-5	few	-	TRBJ2-3	TGTGCCAGCGGAATCAGCACAGATACGCAGTATTTT	CASGISTDTQYF
TRBV6-5	-	-	TRBJ2-5	TGTGCCAGCAGTCACCAACCACAAGAGACCCAGTACTTC	CASSHQPQETQYF
TRBV20-1	-	-	TRBJ1-4	TGCAGTGCGGAGCCCGTTAATGAAAAACTGTTTTTT	CSAEPVNEKLFF
TRBV18	few	-	TRBJ1-5	TGTGCCAGCTCAAAAGGGAGCAATCAGCCCCAGCATTTT	CASSKGSNQPQHF
TRBV11-3	-	TRBD1	TRBJ2-7	TGTGCCAGCAGCTTCCAGGGGGACTACGAGCAGTACTTC	CASSFQGDYEQYF
TRBV7-2	many	-	TRBJ2-3	TGTGCCAGCAGCCCAAGGTGGGAAACAGATACGCAGTATTTT	CASSPRWETDTQYF
TRBV7-3	-	TRBD1	TRBJ2-2	TGTGCCAGCAGCTTAACGGACAGGGAGGCCGGGGAGCTGTTTTTT	CASSLTDREAGELFF